The present T cell receptor (beta chain) was sequenced within a study of shared clonotypes between healthy human individuals. Terminally differentiated effector memory CD45RA+ cells were excluded from the naive CD8 cells, which were CD45RO-negative and positively selected for CCR7. The study enrolled healthy HIV-negative adults without recent acute infections or vaccinations as donors. Per germline, CDR1 SGDLS and CDR2 YYNGEE. This CDR3 is built from 14 residues. The V gene lost 3 bases and the J gene lost 6 bases, with 16 bases spanning the gap. In its sample, this clone was seen once. Sequencing was performed with immunoSEQ multiplex PCR; in TCRdb, only in-frame clones are kept and a portion is missing. Of roughly 600,000 clones in the sample, more than 95% were seen once.

This TCR derives from a man aged 25-40 years in good health. Sequencing was done on a sample of naive CD8+ T cells sorted from blood. The gene calls are TRBV9 and TRBJ2-7; tentative D call: TRBD1 (6 bases). CDR3 amino acids: CASSGEGVVSEQYF. The DNA for the CDR3 is TGTGCCAGCAGCGGCGAGGGGGTGGTCTCCGAGCAGTACTTC.